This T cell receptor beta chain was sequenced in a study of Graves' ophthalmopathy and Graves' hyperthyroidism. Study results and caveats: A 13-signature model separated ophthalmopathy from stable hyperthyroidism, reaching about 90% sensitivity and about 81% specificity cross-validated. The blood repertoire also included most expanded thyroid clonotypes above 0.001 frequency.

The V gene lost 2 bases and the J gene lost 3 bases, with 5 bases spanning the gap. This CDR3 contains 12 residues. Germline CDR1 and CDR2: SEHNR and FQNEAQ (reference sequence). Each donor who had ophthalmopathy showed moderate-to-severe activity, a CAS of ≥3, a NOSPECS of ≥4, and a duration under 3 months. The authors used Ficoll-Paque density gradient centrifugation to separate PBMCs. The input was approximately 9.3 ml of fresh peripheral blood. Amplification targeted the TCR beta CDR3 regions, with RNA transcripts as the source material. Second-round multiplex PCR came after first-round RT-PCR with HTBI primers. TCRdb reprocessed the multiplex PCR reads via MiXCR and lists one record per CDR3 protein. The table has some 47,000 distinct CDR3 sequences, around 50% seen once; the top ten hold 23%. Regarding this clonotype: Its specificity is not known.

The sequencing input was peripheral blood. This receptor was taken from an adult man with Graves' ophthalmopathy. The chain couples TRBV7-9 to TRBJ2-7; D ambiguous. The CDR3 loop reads CASSLSYYEQYF. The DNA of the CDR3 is TGTGCCAGCAGCTTATCCTACTACGAGCAGTACTTC. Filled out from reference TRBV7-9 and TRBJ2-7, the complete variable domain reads DTGVSQNPRHKITKRGQNVTFRCDPISEHNRLYWYRQTLGQGPEFLTYFQNEAQLEKSRLLSDRFSAERPKGSFSTLEIQRTEQGDSAMYLCASSLSYYEQYFGPGTRLTVT.